The 2 T cell receptor beta chains reported below all come from one sample, sequenced in a study of OX40 agonist ivuxolimab in advanced cancers. The method behind the library was the immunoSEQ multiplex PCR assay. The table comes from immuneACCESS by way of TCRdb, which keeps in-frame sequences with V and J called. Part of the clones is missing from these tables; in studies checked, under half for an unresolved V gene and the rest for unknown reasons. The sample table contains tens of thousands of clones; only one count was recorded for approximately 85% of them. The ten largest clones take up approximately 0.63% of the sample. Source: CD4+ or CD8+ T cells sorted from blood, taken in a trial of the OX40 agonist ivuxolimab. Receptor source: an adult with an advanced solid tumor such as melanoma, head and neck, liver or kidney cancer.

The rearrangement links TRBV5-1 to TRBJ1-1; D remains unclear. The CDR3 has 13 residues. V was cut by 4 bases and J by 5 bases, with 12 bases left in between. CDR1 and CDR2 (germline): SGHRS, YFSETQ. Written as DNA, the CDR3 is TGCGCCAGCAGCGTCGAGACGGGTACTGAAGCTTTCTTT. It yields the protein CASSVETGTEAFF.

This clone was counted between two and nine times. CDR3 loop: CASSLGGAALQETQYF. The CDR3, as DNA: TGCGCCAGCAGCTTGGGTGGGGCCGCCCTGCAAGAGACCCAGTACTTC. The rearrangement uses TRBV5-1 and TRBJ2-5, with D possibly TRBD1 on 5 matching bases. V was pared by 0 bases and J by 2 bases, with 14 bases between. CDR3 length equals 16 residues. The germline CDR1 and CDR2 sequences are SGHRS and YFSETQ.